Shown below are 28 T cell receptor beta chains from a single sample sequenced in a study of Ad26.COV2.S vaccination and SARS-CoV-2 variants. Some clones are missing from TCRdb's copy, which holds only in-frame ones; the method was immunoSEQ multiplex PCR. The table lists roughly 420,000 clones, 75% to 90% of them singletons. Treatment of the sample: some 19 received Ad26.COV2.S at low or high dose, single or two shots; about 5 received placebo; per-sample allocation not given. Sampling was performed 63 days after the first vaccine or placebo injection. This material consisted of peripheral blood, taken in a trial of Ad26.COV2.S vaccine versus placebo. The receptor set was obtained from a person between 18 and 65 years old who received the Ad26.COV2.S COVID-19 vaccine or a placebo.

Here the CDR3 reads CASGQGLAADTQYF. CDR3 nucleotides: TGTGCCAGCGGCCAGGGTCTAGCGGCAGATACGCAGTATTTT. The V gene is TRBV7-2, the J gene TRBJ2-3, with 7 bases fitting TRBD2. V was pared by 8 bases and J by 4 bases, with 9 bases of the junction left unmatched. This CDR3 has 14 residues. Germline V gene sequence: CDR1 SGHTA, CDR2 FQGNSA.

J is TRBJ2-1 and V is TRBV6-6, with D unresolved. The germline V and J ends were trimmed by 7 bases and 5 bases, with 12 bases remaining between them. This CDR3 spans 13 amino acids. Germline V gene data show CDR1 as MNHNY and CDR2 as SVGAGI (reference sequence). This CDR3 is CASTHGLDNEQFF. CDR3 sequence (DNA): TGTGCCAGCACCCACGGGCTGGACAATGAGCAGTTCTTC.

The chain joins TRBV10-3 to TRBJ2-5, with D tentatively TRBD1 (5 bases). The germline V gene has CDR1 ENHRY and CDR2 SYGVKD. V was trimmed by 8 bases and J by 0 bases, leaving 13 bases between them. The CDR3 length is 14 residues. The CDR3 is CAIGALPHQETQYF. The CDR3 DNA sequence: TGTGCCATCGGGGCGCTCCCACACCAAGAGACCCAGTACTTC.

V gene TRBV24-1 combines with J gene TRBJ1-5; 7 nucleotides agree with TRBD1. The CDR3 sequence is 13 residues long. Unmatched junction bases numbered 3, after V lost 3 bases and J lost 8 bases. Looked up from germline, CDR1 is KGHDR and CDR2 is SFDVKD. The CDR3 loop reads CATSDATGKPQHF. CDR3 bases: TGTGCCACCAGTGATGCGACAGGGAAGCCCCAGCATTTT.

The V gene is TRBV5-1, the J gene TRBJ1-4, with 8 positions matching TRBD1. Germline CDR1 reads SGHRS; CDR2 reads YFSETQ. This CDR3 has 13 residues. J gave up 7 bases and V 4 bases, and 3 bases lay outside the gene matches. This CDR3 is CASSPGQGEKLFF. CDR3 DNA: TGCGCCAGCAGCCCCGGACAGGGTGAAAAACTGTTTTTT.

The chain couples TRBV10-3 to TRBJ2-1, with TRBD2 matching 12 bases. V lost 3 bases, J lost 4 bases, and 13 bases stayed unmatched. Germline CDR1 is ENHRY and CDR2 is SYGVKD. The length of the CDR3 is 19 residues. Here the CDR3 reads CAISDLAGGRKGDYNEQFF. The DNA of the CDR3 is TGTGCCATCAGTGACCTAGCGGGAGGGCGTAAAGGAGATTACAATGAGCAGTTCTTC.

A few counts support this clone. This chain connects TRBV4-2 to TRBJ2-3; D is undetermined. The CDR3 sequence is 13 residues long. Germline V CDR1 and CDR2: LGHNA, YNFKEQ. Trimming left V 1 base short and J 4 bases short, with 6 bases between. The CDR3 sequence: CASSQVPPDTQYF. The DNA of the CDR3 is TGTGCCAGCAGCCAAGTTCCCCCAGATACGCAGTATTTT.

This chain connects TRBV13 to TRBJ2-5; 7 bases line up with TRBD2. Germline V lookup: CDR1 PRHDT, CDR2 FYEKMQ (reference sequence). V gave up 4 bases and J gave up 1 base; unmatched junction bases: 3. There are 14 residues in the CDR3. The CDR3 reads CASSSGGIQETQYF. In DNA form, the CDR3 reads TGTGCCAGCAGCTCGGGGGGTATCCAAGAGACCCAGTACTTC.

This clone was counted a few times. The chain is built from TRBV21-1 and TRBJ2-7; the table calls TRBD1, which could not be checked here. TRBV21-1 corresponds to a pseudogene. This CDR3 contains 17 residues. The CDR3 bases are TGTGCCAGCAGCAAAGCAGGTCCGGACAGGGCATTGTACGAGCAGTACGTC. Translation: CASSKAGPDRALYEQYV.

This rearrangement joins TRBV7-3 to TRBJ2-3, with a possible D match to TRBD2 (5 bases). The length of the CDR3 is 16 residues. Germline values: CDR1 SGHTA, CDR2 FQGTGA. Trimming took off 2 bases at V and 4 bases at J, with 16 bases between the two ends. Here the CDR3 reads CASSLRPGGLSDTQYF. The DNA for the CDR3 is TGTGCCAGCAGCTTACGCCCCGGCGGGTTGTCAGATACGCAGTATTTT. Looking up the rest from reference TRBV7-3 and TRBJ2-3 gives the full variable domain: GAGVSQTPSNKVTEKGKYVELRCDPISGHTALYWYRQSLGQGPEFLIYFQGTGAADDSGLPNDRFFAVRPEGSVSTLKIQRTERGDSAVYLCASSLRPGGLSDTQYFGPGTRLTVL.

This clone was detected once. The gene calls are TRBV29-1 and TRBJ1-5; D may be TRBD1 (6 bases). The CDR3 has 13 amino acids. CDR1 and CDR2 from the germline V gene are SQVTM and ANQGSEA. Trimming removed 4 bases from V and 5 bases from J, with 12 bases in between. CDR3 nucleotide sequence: TGCAGCGTTGGTAGGGGGGCCCATCAGCCCCAGCATTTT. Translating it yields CSVGRGAHQPQHF.

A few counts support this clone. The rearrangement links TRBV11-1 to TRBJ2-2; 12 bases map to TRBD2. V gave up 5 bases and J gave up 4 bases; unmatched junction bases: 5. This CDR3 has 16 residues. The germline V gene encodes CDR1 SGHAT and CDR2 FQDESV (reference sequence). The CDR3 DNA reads TGTGCCAGCAGCCCACGGACTAGCGGGGTCACCGGGGAGCTGTTTTTT. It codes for CASSPRTSGVTGELFF.

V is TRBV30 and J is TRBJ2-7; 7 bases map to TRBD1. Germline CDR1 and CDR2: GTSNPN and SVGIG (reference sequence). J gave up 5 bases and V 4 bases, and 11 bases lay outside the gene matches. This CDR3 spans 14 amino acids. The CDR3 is CAWNLGGGQDEQYF. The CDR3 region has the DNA TGTGCCTGGAACCTTGGGGGCGGACAGGACGAGCAGTACTTC.

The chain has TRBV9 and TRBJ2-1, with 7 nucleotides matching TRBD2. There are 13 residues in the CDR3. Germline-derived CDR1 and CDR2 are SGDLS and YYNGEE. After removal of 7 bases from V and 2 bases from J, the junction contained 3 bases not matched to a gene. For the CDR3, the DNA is TGTGCCAGCGCAGCGGGACCCTACAATGAGCAGTTCTTC. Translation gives CASAAGPYNEQFF.

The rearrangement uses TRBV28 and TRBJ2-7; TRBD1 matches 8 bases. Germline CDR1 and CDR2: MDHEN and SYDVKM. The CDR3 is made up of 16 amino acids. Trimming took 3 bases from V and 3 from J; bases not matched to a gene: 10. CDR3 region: CASSLAGTGNYYEQYF. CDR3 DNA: TGTGCCAGCAGTTTGGCCGGGACAGGCAATTACTACGAGCAGTACTTC.

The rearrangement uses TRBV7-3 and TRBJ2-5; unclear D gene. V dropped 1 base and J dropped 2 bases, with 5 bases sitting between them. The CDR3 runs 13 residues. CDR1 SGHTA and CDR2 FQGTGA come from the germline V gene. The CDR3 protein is CASSLNRQETQYF. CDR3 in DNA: TGTGCCAGCAGCTTAAATAGGCAAGAGACCCAGTACTTC.

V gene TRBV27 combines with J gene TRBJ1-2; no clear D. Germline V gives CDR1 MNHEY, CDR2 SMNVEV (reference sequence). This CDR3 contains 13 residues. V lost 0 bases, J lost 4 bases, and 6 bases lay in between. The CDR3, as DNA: TGTGCCAGCAGTTTATCGGTCTTCTATGGCTACACCTTC. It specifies CASSLSVFYGYTF.

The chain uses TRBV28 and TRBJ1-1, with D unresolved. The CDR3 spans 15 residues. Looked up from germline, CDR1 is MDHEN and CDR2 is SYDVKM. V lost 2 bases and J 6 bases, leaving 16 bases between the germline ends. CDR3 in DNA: TGTGCCAGCAGTTTAGAGGCAAGGTTTGGCGCTGAAGCTTTCTTT. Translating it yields CASSLEARFGAEAFF.

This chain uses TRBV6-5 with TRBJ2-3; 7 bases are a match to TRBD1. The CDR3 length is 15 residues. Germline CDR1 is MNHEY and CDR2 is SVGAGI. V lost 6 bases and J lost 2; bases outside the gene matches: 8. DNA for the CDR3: TGTGCCAGCAGCAGAGCTGGACAGGCCACAGATACGCAGTATTTT. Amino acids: CASSRAGQATDTQYF.

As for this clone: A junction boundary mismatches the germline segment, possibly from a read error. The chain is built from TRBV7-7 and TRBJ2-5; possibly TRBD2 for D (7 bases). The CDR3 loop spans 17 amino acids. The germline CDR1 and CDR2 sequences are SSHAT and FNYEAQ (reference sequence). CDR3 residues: CASSLAGGLADLETQYF. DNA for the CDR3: TGTGCTAGCAGCTTAGCCGGGGGGCTAGCGGACTTAGAGACCCAGTACTTC.

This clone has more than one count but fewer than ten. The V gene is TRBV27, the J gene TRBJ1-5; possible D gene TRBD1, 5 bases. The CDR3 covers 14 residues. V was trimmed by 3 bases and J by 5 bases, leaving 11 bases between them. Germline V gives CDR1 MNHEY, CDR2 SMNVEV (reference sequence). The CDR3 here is CASSFGGGHQPQHF. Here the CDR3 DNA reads TGTGCCAGCAGTTTCGGGGGAGGACATCAGCCCCAGCATTTT.

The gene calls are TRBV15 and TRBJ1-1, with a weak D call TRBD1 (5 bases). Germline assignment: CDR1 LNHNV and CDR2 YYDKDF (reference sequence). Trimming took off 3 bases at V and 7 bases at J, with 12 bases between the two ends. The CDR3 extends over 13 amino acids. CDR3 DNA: TGTGCCACCAGCAGGTCAGGGTATAGTGAAGCTTTCTTT. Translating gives CATSRSGYSEAFF.

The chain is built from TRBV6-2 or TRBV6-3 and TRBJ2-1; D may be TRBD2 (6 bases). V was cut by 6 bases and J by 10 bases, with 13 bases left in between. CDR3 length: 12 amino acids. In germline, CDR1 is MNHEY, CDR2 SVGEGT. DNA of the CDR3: TGTGCCAGCAGCCGCCCGGGGGTGGAGCAGTTCTTC. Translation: CASSRPGVEQFF.

CDR3 amino acids: CSASGQNPKQYF. For the CDR3, the DNA is TGCAGTGCTAGTGGACAAAACCCTAAGCAGTACTTC. The chain is built from TRBV20-1 and TRBJ2-7; D might be TRBD1 (5 bases). This CDR3 has 12 amino acids. The germline V gene has CDR1 DFQATT and CDR2 SNEGSKA (reference sequence). Trimming shortened V by 3 bases and J by 8 bases, and 14 bases separated the two germline ends.

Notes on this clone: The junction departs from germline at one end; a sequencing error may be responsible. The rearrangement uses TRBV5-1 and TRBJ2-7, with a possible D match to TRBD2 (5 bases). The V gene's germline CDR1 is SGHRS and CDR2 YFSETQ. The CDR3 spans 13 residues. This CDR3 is CASSTGVSSEQYF. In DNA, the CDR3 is TGCGCCAGCAGCACCGGGGTTTCCTCCGAGCAGTACTTC. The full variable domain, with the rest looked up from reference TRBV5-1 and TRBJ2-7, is KAGVTQTPRYLIKTRGQQVTLSCSPISGHRSVSWYQQTPGQGLQFLFEYFSETQRNKGNFPGRFSGRQFSNSRSEMNVSTLELGDSALYLCASSTGVSSEQYFGPGTRLTVT.

The CDR3 is CASSRYRGNYGYTF. CDR3 DNA: TGTGCCAGCAGTCGCTACAGGGGGAACTATGGCTACACCTTC. This chain links TRBV6-5 with TRBJ1-2, with 8 bases fitting TRBD1. V lost 5 bases to trimming and J lost 2 bases; unmatched junction nucleotides: 4. The V gene's germline CDR1 is MNHEY and CDR2 SVGAGI. The CDR3 has 14 residues.

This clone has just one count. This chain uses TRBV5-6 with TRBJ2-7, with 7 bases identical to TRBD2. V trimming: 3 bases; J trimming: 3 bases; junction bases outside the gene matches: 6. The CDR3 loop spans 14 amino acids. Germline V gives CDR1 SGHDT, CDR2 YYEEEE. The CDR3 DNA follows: TGTGCCAGCAGCTGGTGGGGGGGATACTACGAGCAGTACTTC. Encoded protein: CASSWWGGYYEQYF.

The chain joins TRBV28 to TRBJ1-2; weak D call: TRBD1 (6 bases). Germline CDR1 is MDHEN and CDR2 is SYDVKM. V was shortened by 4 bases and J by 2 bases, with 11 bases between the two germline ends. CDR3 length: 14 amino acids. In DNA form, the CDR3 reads TGTGCCAGCAGTTCCTTCAGGGGCAACTATGGCTACACCTTC. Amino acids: CASSSFRGNYGYTF.